This TCR beta chain was recorded in a study of T cell repertoires in cytomegalovirus infection. Study-level results: What dominated the ex vivo response were HLA-C-restricted CMV-specific TCR beta clonotypes.

Comments on this clonotype: Its specificity is not known.

Looked up from germline, CDR1 is SGHVS and CDR2 is FQNEAQ. CDR3 length: 14 residues. The ends were cut back, 1 base at V and 1 base at J, with 7 bases in the middle. TCRdb reprocessed the reads via MiXCR and lists one record per CDR3 protein. Here the sample spans around 540,000 distinct CDR3 sequences, about 33% being singletons. This clonotype was obtained from a human donor in good health (CMV status not recorded). Some clones in this sample may be carry-over from other donors' samples. Sequences were derived from cultured PBMCs, sampled from culture after CMV antigen stimulation. V is TRBV7-8 and J is TRBJ2-5; D gene ambiguous. CDR3 DNA sequence: TGTGCCAGCAGCTTAGTTTATGGCCAAGAGACCCAGTACTTC. This gives the protein CASSLVYGQETQYF. The full variable domain, with the rest looked up from reference TRBV7-8 and TRBJ2-5, is GAGVSQSPRYKVAKRGQDVALRCDPISGHVSLFWYQQALGQGPEFLTYFQNEAQLDKSGLPSDRFFAERPEGSVSTLKIQRTQQEDSAVYLCASSLVYGQETQYFGPGTRLLVL.